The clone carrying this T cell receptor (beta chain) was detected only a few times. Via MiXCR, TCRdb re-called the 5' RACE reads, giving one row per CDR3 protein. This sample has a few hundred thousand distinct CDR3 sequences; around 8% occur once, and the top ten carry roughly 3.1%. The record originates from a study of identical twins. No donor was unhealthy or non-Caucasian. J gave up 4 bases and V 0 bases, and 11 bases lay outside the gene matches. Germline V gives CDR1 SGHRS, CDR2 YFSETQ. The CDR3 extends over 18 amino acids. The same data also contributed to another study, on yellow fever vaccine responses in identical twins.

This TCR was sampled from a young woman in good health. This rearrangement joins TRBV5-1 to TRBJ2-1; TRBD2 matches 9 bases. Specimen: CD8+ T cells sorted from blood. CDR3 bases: TGCGCCAGCAGCTTGGAAGCTATAGCGGGGGAGCGATACAATGAGCAGTTCTTC. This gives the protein CASSLEAIAGERYNEQFF.